A single sample is the source of the 15 T cell receptor beta chains below, sequenced in a study of blood T cell repertoires in COVID-19. TCRdb's copy holds only in-frame clones and misses some; the assay was immunoSEQ multiplex PCR. The table shows 150,000 to 200,000 clones, with about 80% occurring only once. The material sequenced was peripheral blood. The source is a woman in her seventies with acute or convalescent COVID-19.

V usage is TRBV7-2 and J usage is TRBJ2-2; D gene unclear. V was clipped by 0 bases and J by 3 bases, with 8 bases between them. Germline V CDR1 and CDR2: SGHTA, FQGNSA. CDR3 length equals 15 residues. CDR3 nucleotide sequence: TGTGCCAGCAGCTTAGCCCTAGGAGACACCGGGGAGCTGTTTTTT. Protein product: CASSLALGDTGELFF.

The V call is TRBV6-5, the J call TRBJ2-2; 14 nucleotides match TRBD2. J lost 5 bases, V lost 5 bases, and 1 base had no gene match. The CDR3 consists of 15 residues. Germline V CDR1 and CDR2: MNHEY, SVGAGI. Here the CDR3 DNA reads TGTGCCAGCAGTCGGACTAGCGGGAGGACCGGGGAGCTGTTTTTT. It codes for CASSRTSGRTGELFF.

The rearrangement links TRBV6-1 to TRBJ2-2; D gene unclear. Trimming stripped 1 base from V and 7 bases from J, with 7 bases between. The CDR3 has 13 amino acids. Germline CDR1 and CDR2: MNHNS and SASEGT. The CDR3, as DNA: TGTGCCAGCAGTGAAGTGAGATACGGGGAGCTGTTTTTT. Protein sequence: CASSEVRYGELFF.

The genes are TRBV29-1 and TRBJ1-1; weak D call: TRBD1 (5 bases). Trimming shortened V by 6 bases and J by 3 bases, and 23 bases separated the two germline ends. The CDR3 spans 16 residues. The germline V gene has CDR1 SQVTM and CDR2 ANQGSEA. CDR3 residues: CSVLRGVIGADTEAFF. The CDR3 bases are TGCAGCGTCCTCAGAGGCGTGATTGGGGCGGACACTGAAGCTTTCTTT.

The chain has TRBV6-6 and TRBJ1-2; 9 nucleotides match TRBD1. This CDR3 has 13 amino acids. V was pared by 6 bases and J by 7 bases, with 6 bases of the junction left unmatched. The germline V gene encodes CDR1 MNHNY and CDR2 SVGAGI (reference sequence). CDR3 sequence reads: CASSRTGEGGYTF. The CDR3 bases are TGTGCCAGCAGCAGGACAGGGGAAGGTGGCTACACCTTC.

The CDR3 DNA reads as TGTGCCAGCTCACCACAGGGAGGCCTTAATTCACCCCTCCACTTT. Its translation is CASSPQGGLNSPLHF. The chain recombines TRBV18 with TRBJ1-6; D unresolved. Germline CDR1 and CDR2: KGHSH and LQKENI. V was pared by 1 base and J by 6 bases, with 10 bases between. CDR3 size: 15 residues.

The V call is TRBV6-6, the J call TRBJ2-1, with 9 bases matching TRBD2. This CDR3 comprises 14 residues. V lost 8 bases to trimming and J lost 0 bases; unmatched junction nucleotides: 2. Germline CDR1 reads MNHNY; CDR2 reads SVGAGI (reference sequence). CDR3 coding DNA: TGTGCCAGCGCGGGGGGGGGCTCCTACAATGAGCAGTTCTTC. Translation: CASAGGGSYNEQFF.

The V and J genes are TRBV7-2 and TRBJ1-1; 7 positions agree with TRBD1. Germline loops: CDR1 SGHTA, CDR2 FQGNSA. The CDR3 extends over 14 amino acids. The V and J ends lost 1 base and 7 bases, in that order; junction bases with no gene match: 6. CDR3 region: CASSLGRGLDEAFF. The CDR3 bases are TGTGCCAGCAGCTTAGGGAGGGGGCTTGATGAAGCTTTCTTT.

This clone was recorded only once. This chain uses TRBV19 with TRBJ2-1, with TRBD2 as a possible D gene (6 bases). The germline gives CDR1 LNHDA, CDR2 SQIVND (reference sequence). V was trimmed by 3 bases and J by 1 base, leaving 13 bases between them. The CDR3 is 16 amino acids. CDR3 protein: CASSIRDGTSYNEQFF. CDR3 DNA sequence: TGTGCCAGTAGTATTAGGGACGGGACTTCCTACAATGAGCAGTTCTTC.

This chain uses TRBV18 with TRBJ1-1; 7 bases are a match to TRBD1. Germline V gives CDR1 KGHSH, CDR2 LQKENI. CDR3 length: 15 amino acids. J lost 7 bases, V lost 6 bases, and 14 bases had no gene match. CDR3 sequence (DNA): TGTGCCAGCTCTCTAGGACAGGCGGCCCAGTATGAAGCTTTCTTT. Amino acid sequence: CASSLGQAAQYEAFF.

V usage is TRBV18 and J usage is TRBJ1-2; the match to TRBD1 covers 11 bases. The CDR3 has 19 residues. V trimming: 2 bases; J trimming: 0 bases; junction bases outside the gene matches: 11. Germline V gene sequence: CDR1 KGHSH, CDR2 LQKENI. This CDR3 reads CASSPSGRTGGDTNYGYTF. DNA of the CDR3: TGTGCCAGCTCACCAAGTGGGCGGACAGGGGGCGACACTAACTATGGCTACACCTTC.

The V call is TRBV7-6, the J call TRBJ2-1; 7 positions match TRBD2. In germline, CDR1 is SGHVS, CDR2 FNYEAQ. The CDR3 spans 15 residues. The ends lost 5 bases at V and 4 bases at J; junction bases unmatched: 8. Here the CDR3 DNA reads TGTGCCAGCAGCGTACGGGGAGGGTCGTACAATGAGCAGTTCTTC. Translated, it gives CASSVRGGSYNEQFF.

The DNA of the CDR3 is TGTGCCAGCAGTGAAATCGCAGATACGCAGTATTTT. Its protein product is CASSEIADTQYF. This chain uses TRBV2 with TRBJ2-3; D gene ambiguous. This CDR3 is 12 amino acids long. V was clipped by 2 bases and J by 4 bases, with 4 bases between them. CDR1 SNHLY and CDR2 FYNNEI come from the germline V gene.

On this clone itself: Other DNA sequences in this specimen translate into the identical CDR3. The chain combines TRBV5-4 with TRBJ1-1; the D gene is possibly TRBD1 (5 bases). The CDR3 totals 14 residues. V was shortened by 2 bases and J by 0 bases, with 8 bases between the two germline ends. CDR1 and CDR2 from the germline V gene are SGHNT and YYREEE (reference sequence). CDR3 sequence (DNA): TGTGCCAGCAGCTTAGACAGCTTGAACACTGAAGCTTTCTTT. Its protein product is CASSLDSLNTEAFF.

The chain couples TRBV7-2 to TRBJ2-1; 7 bases match TRBD2. CDR1 and CDR2 from the germline V gene are SGHTA and FQGNSA. CDR3 size: 14 residues. V lost 3 bases and J lost 7; bases outside the gene matches: 6. CDR3 in DNA: TGTGCCAGCAGCTTTCAAGGCGGGAGAAATGAGCAGTTCTTC. Encoded protein: CASSFQGGRNEQFF.